This T cell receptor beta chain was sequenced for a study of T cell repertoires in cytomegalovirus infection. For the study at large: Recently identified HLA-C-restricted CMV epitopes were among the peptides used. It was the public TCR beta signatures that indicated both CMV infection and matching HLA type.

The CDR3 is 17 amino acids. Trimming took 11 bases from V and 6 from J, leaving 29 bases between them. Germline CDR1 SEHNR, CDR2 FQNEAQ (reference sequence). In TCRdb, the reads were re-called with MiXCR into one record per CDR3 protein. The sample yields 700,000 to 850,000 distinct CDR3 sequences, 30% to 35% seen once. A remark on this clonotype: Its cognate antigen is unknown.

The study's findings and limits: Public TCR beta family frequency separated CMV-and-HLA carriers, including in an independent cohort.

The specimen comprised cultured CD8+ T cells from PBMCs, sampled from culture after CMV antigen stimulation. The V gene is TRBV7-9, the J gene TRBJ2-1; D perhaps matches TRBD2 (6 bases). The receptor's source is a human donor in good health (CMV status not recorded). Some clones in this sample may be carry-over from other donors' samples. This CDR3 is CALRGSGLVSGVNEQFF. As DNA, the CDR3 is TGTGCCTTAAGGGGTAGCGGCCTCGTCTCCGGGGTCAATGAGCAGTTCTTC.